The clone carrying this T cell receptor beta chain was detected many times. Its antigen is undetermined. Other DNA sequences in this specimen translate into the identical CDR3. This record comes from a study of shared clonotypes between healthy human individuals. Germline V gives CDR1 KGHSH, CDR2 LQKENI. Trimming cost V 1 base and J 3 bases, with 3 bases left between them. This CDR3 contains 13 residues. Using immunoSEQ multiplex PCR, the repertoire was profiled, and TCRdb retains in-frame clones only, with some absent. The sample carries approximately 980,000 clones, approximately 76% recorded once. Whole-study findings and limits: Sampling used blood alone; tissue repertoires probably differ.

The sequenced material came from memory CD4+ T cells sorted from blood. Subset: CD45RA-negative fraction. This TCR was recovered from a man between 18 and 35 years old in good health. V is TRBV18 and J is TRBJ2-2; D uncertain. CDR3 protein: CASSPQYTGELFF. The DNA of the CDR3 is TGTGCCAGCTCACCACAGTACACCGGGGAGCTGTTTTTT.